Listed here are 20 T cell receptor beta chains from one sample, sequenced in a study of blood T cell repertoires in COVID-19. Measured with immunoSEQ multiplex PCR; TCRdb has only the in-frame clones, and not every one. The sample has tens of thousands of clones, about 91% seen once. The specimen sequenced was peripheral blood. Every receptor here comes from a man aged 55-75 years with acute or convalescent COVID-19.

This clone appeared a single time. The chain uses TRBV27 and TRBJ2-3; D unclear. This CDR3 has 14 residues. Germline V gene data show CDR1 as MNHEY and CDR2 as SMNVEV (reference sequence). Trimming took off 5 bases at V and 3 bases at J, with 12 bases between the two ends. In nucleotides, the CDR3 is TGTGCCAGCAGTCCTCTCGACTCAACAGATACGCAGTATTTT. Encoded protein: CASSPLDSTDTQYF.

CDR3 region: CASSLASPGGNQPQHF. The DNA of the CDR3 is TGTGCCAGCAGCTTAGCGTCCCCGGGGGGCAATCAGCCCCAGCATTTT. The genes are TRBV7-9 and TRBJ1-5, with a weak D call TRBD1 (5 bases). The CDR3 length is 16 residues. V gave up 0 bases and J gave up 2 bases, with 11 bases separating them. Germline V gene sequence: CDR1 SEHNR, CDR2 FQNEAQ (reference sequence). The entire variable domain, with the rest obtained from reference TRBV7-9 and TRBJ1-5, is as follows: DTGVSQNPRHKITKRGQNVTFRCDPISEHNRLYWYRQTLGQGPEFLTYFQNEAQLEKSRLLSDRFSAERPKGSFSTLEIQRTEQGDSAMYLCASSLASPGGNQPQHFGDGTRLSIL.

This chain uses TRBV7-9 with TRBJ1-1; weak D call: TRBD1 (6 bases). V dropped 4 bases and J dropped 0 bases, with 9 bases sitting between them. Germline CDR1 SEHNR, CDR2 FQNEAQ (reference sequence). This CDR3 is built from 14 residues. In DNA form, the CDR3 reads TGTGCCAGCAGCTCCTGGACAGTGAACACTGAAGCTTTCTTT. Protein sequence: CASSSWTVNTEAFF.

This chain uses TRBV19 with TRBJ1-2; 7 nucleotides line up with TRBD1. CDR3 size: 15 residues. Germline V gene data show CDR1 as LNHDA and CDR2 as SQIVND (reference sequence). Trimming cost V 5 bases and J 4 bases; bases outside gene matches: 10. Written as DNA, the CDR3 is TGTGCCAGTAGTCCCAGGAGGGGGCTGAGCTATGGCTACACCTTC. Its translation is CASSPRRGLSYGYTF.

In regard to this clone: The junction departs from the called germline gene at one end, perhaps through a read error. The V gene is TRBV19, the J gene TRBJ2-7; 13 nucleotides line up with TRBD2. The CDR3 is 16 amino acids. CDR1 and CDR2 from the germline V gene are LNHDA and SQIVND (reference sequence). CDR3 residues: CASRIVGTSGTYEQYF. CDR3 coding DNA: TGTGCCAGTAGGATAGTGGGGACTAGCGGGACCTACGAGCAGTACTTC.

The V call is TRBV19, the J call TRBJ1-6; D remains unclear. Per the germline V gene, CDR1 is LNHDA and CDR2 is SQIVND (reference sequence). This CDR3 has 13 residues. V lost 5 bases, J lost 8 bases, and 10 bases lay in between. The CDR3 nucleotides are TGTGCCAGTAGTGATAATCAGGATTCACCCCTCCACTTT. This gives the protein CASSDNQDSPLHF.

The chain carries TRBV6-2 or TRBV6-3 and TRBJ1-5, with 8 bases aligning to TRBD1. Germline-derived CDR1 and CDR2 are MNHEY and SVGEGT. There are 14 residues in the CDR3. V shed 4 bases and J 6 bases; nucleotides not matched to a gene: 5. CDR3: CASSSSDRAQPQHF. DNA of the CDR3: TGTGCCAGCAGTTCCTCGGACAGGGCTCAGCCCCAGCATTTT.

The chain couples TRBV28 to TRBJ2-1, with D perhaps matching TRBD2 (6 bases). The CDR3 has 15 residues. Germline V gene data show CDR1 as MDHEN and CDR2 as SYDVKM. V was trimmed by 6 bases and J by 4 bases, leaving 16 bases between them. The chain's CDR3 is CASRGRLGAYNEQFF. The CDR3 DNA reads TGTGCCAGCAGGGGGAGACTAGGAGCTTACAATGAGCAGTTCTTC.

The chain is built from TRBV5-1 and TRBJ1-1; 10 nucleotides align to TRBD1. Losses at the gene ends were 0 bases for V and 4 bases for J; bases not matched to a gene: 3. The CDR3 length is 15 residues. Germline loops: CDR1 SGHRS, CDR2 YFSETQ. For the CDR3, the DNA is TGCGCCAGCAGCTTGGCGGGACAGGGGATCACTGAAGCTTTCTTT. It codes for CASSLAGQGITEAFF.

The V and J genes are TRBV9 and TRBJ1-3; the D gene is possibly TRBD1 (5 bases). Germline V gene sequence: CDR1 SGDLS, CDR2 YYNGEE. This CDR3 is 15 amino acids long. Trimming shortened V by 2 bases and J by 0 bases, and 9 bases separated the two germline ends. This chain's CDR3 is CASSVGGDSGNTIYF. DNA of the CDR3: TGTGCCAGCAGCGTTGGGGGGGACTCTGGAAACACCATATATTTT.

The chain recombines TRBV18 with TRBJ1-5; 9 bases match TRBD1. The CDR3 is made up of 14 amino acids. The germline V gene encodes CDR1 KGHSH and CDR2 LQKENI. Trimming removed 3 bases from V and 6 bases from J; junction bases left unmatched: 3. The CDR3 loop is CASSPGTGSQPQHF. The CDR3 bases are TGTGCCAGCTCACCCGGGACAGGGTCTCAGCCCCAGCATTTT.

CDR3 sequence reads: CASSYSWRESETQYF. CDR3 coding DNA: TGTGCCAGCAGTTACTCTTGGCGGGAGTCAGAGACCCAGTACTTC. The genes are TRBV6-5 and TRBJ2-5; the match to TRBD2 covers 7 bases. Per germline, CDR1 MNHEY and CDR2 SVGAGI. The CDR3 spans 15 residues. Unmatched junction bases numbered 5, after V lost 0 bases and J lost 4 bases.

The V call is TRBV6-1, the J call TRBJ1-1; D call uncertain. V was cut by 1 base and J by 11 bases, with 11 bases left in between. CDR1 and CDR2 (germline): MNHNS, SASEGT. The CDR3 runs 12 residues. CDR3 amino acids: CASSEVGFQAFF. The DNA for the CDR3 is TGTGCCAGCAGTGAAGTCGGGTTCCAGGCTTTCTTT.

This clone was found once. This sequence joins TRBV7-8 and TRBJ1-6; D gene uncertain. V shed 1 base and J shed 14 bases, with 15 bases lying between them. This CDR3 has 14 residues. Germline CDR1 reads SGHVS; CDR2 reads FQNEAQ. The CDR3 bases are TGTGCCAGCAGCTTAGGGCAGAATACGAGGTCCCTCCACTTT. It encodes CASSLGQNTRSLHF.

The CDR3 nucleotides are TGCGCCAGCAGCGGGATGGGGACCCAGTACTTC. Amino acids: CASSGMGTQYF. The J gene is TRBJ2-5, the V gene TRBV10-1; perhaps TRBD2 as D (5 bases). CDR3 size: 11 residues. CDR1 is WNHNN and CDR2 is SYGVQD in the germline V gene (reference sequence). The ends were cut back, 6 bases at V and 7 bases at J, with 9 bases in the middle.

The rearrangement joins TRBV5-1 to TRBJ1-6; 7 bases align to TRBD1. Germline V gives CDR1 SGHRS, CDR2 YFSETQ. J gave up 11 bases and V 0 bases, and 8 bases lay outside the gene matches. CDR3 size: 15 residues. The CDR3 DNA reads TGCGCCAGCAGCTTGGAAGGGACAGCCATCACACCCCTCCACTTT. It specifies CASSLEGTAITPLHF. The whole variable domain, remainder taken from reference TRBV5-1 and TRBJ1-6, is KAGVTQTPRYLIKTRGQQVTLSCSPISGHRSVSWYQQTPGQGLQFLFEYFSETQRNKGNFPGRFSGRQFSNSRSEMNVSTLELGDSALYLCASSLEGTAITPLHFGNGTRLTVT.

V usage is TRBV5-1 and J usage is TRBJ1-1; perhaps TRBD1 as D (6 bases). The CDR3 runs to 14 residues. V shed 3 bases and J shed 7 bases, with 16 bases lying between them. Germline CDR1 SGHRS, CDR2 YFSETQ. CDR3 bases: TGCGCCAGCAGCTCGACTGGGGGGGCTGTTGAAGCTTTCTTT. Translated, it gives CASSSTGGAVEAFF.

This chain connects TRBV4-2 to TRBJ1-4; no clear D gene. This CDR3 has 16 amino acids. Germline V CDR1 and CDR2: LGHNA, YNFKEQ. The V end lost 1 base, the J end lost 3 bases, and 12 bases lay between the germline ends. CDR3 nucleotide sequence: TGTGCCAGCAGCCAAGCGCAAGGCCGGGCTAATGAAAAACTGTTTTTT. This codes for CASSQAQGRANEKLFF.

The V call is TRBV18, the J call TRBJ1-1; D gene uncertain. The CDR3 consists of 13 residues. V shed 5 bases and J shed 0 bases, with 7 bases lying between them. In germline, CDR1 is KGHSH, CDR2 LQKENI. The CDR3 protein is CASSTRLNTEAFF. For the CDR3, the DNA is TGTGCCAGCTCAACGCGATTGAACACTGAAGCTTTCTTT.

This chain links TRBV24-1 with TRBJ2-1; TRBD1 matches 11 bases. V was clipped by 4 bases and J by 4 bases; unmatched bases: 5. The CDR3 has 16 amino acids. The germline gives CDR1 KGHDR, CDR2 SFDVKD. CDR3 DNA: TGTGCCACCAGTGACCCCGGGACAGGGGGATACAATGAGCAGTTCTTC. Translating gives CATSDPGTGGYNEQFF.